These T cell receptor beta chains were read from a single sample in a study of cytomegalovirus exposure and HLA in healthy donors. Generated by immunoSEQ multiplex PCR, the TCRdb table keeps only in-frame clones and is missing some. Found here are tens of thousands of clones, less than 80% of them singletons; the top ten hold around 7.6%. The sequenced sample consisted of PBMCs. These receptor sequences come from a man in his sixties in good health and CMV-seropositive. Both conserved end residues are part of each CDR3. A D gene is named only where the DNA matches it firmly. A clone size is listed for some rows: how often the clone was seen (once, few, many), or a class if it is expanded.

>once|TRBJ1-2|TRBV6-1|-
TGTGCCAGTCAGCCAGGGGACATTCGGTCTGGCTACACCTTC
CASQPGDIRSGYTF
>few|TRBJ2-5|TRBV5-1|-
TGCGCCAGTAGAAGCGGAGCAGTGGCTGAGACCCAGTACTTC
CASRSGAVAETQYF
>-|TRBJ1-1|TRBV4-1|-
TGCGCCAGCAGCCTCGGGACATCTGGGACTGAAGCTTTCTTT
CASSLGTSGTEAFF
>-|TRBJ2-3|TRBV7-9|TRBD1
TGTGCCAGCAGCATTGGACAGGGCCGCGCCGTGGATACGCAGTATTTT
CASSIGQGRAVDTQYF
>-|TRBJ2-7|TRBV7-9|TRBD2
TGTGCCAGCAGCTGGGGTAGCGGGACCTACGAGCAGTACTTC
CASSWGSGTYEQYF
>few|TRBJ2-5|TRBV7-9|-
TGTGCCAGCAGAAAGGGGGATTCGGAGACCCAGTACTTC
CASRKGDSETQYF
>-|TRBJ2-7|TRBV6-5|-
TGTGCCAGCAGTTCCCCCTACGAGCAGTACTTC
CASSSPYEQYF
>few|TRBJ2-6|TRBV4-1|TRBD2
TGCGCCAGCAGCCAACTTCCCTCGGGACTAACGTCTGGGGCCAACGTCCTGACTTTC
CASSQLPSGLTSGANVLTF
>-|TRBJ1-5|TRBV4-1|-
TGCGCCAGCAGCCAAGAAGCGGGAAAAGGCAATCAGCCCCAGCATTTT
CASSQEAGKGNQPQHF
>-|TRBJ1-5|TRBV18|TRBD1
TGTGCCAGCTCACCAACCCGGACAGGGGATAACAATCAGCCCCAGCATTTT
CASSPTRTGDNNQPQHF
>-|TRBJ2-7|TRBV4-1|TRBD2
TGCGCCAGCAGCCAAGCCAGCGGGGGGGCCCACGAGCAGTACTTC
CASSQASGGAHEQYF
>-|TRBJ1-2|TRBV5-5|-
TGTGCCAGCAGCTTGGCCGGGACACAGGTGAACTATGGCTACACCTTC
CASSLAGTQVNYGYTF
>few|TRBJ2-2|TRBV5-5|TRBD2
TGTGCCAGCAGCTTTGGGGGGGGGAACACCGGGGAGCTGTTTTTT
CASSFGGGNTGELFF
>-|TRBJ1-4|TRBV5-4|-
TGTGCCAGCAGACCTGGACAGAACTCTAATGAAAAACTGTTTTTT
CASRPGQNSNEKLFF
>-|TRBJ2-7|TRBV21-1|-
TGTGCCAGCAGCAGTCGCGGGGTCCCCAGCTCCTACGAGCAGTACTTC
CASSSRGVPSSYEQYF
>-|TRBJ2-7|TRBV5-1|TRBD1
TGCGCCAGCGGGACAGGGGATAGCTCCTACGAGCAGTACTTC
CASGTGDSSYEQYF
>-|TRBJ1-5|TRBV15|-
TGTGCCACCAGCAGAGATAGGGGGAATCAGCCCCAGCATTTT
CATSRDRGNQPQHF
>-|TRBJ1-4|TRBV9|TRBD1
TGTGCCAGCAGCGTAGGTGGGACAGGAACAACTAATGAAAAACTGTTTTTT
CASSVGGTGTTNEKLFF
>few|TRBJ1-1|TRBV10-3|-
TGTGCCATCAGTGCCTTCAACAGGGTTACGAACACTGAAGCTTTCTTT
CAISAFNRVTNTEAFF
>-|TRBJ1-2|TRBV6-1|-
TGTGCCAGCGGGGGGTTAGGCTACACCTTC
CASGGLGYTF
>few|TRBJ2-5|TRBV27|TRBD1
TGTGCCAGCAGCAGGACAGGGACAATCTTCCAAGAGACCCAGTACTTC
CASSRTGTIFQETQYF
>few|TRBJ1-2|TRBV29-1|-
TGCAGCGTTGAAGATCAGGGAAACTATGGCTACACCTTC
CSVEDQGNYGYTF
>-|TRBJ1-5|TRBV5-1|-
TGCGCCAGCAGTTTGGAACCAGACAATCAGCCCCAGCATTTT
CASSLEPDNQPQHF
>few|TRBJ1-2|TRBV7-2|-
TGTGCCAGCAGCTTCTCCCCCGGAGGCGGGTACACCTTC
CASSFSPGGGYTF
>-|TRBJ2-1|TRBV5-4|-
TGTGCCAGCAGCGACCCGCGGAGCTCCTACAATGAGCAGTTCTTC
CASSDPRSSYNEQFF
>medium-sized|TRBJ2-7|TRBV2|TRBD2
TGTGCCAGCAGTGGGACCGGGACTAGAGGCACTGGCGAGCAGTACTTC
CASSGTGTRGTGEQYF
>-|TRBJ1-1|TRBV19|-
TGTGCCAGTAGTAAAAGAGGCAGTTTAATGAACACTGAAGCTTTCTTT
CASSKRGSLMNTEAFF
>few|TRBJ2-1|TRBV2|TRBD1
TGTGCCGAGGGACAGGGGTTGGCCAATGAGCAGTTCTTC
CAEGQGLANEQFF
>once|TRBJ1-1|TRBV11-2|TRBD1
TGTGCCAGCAGCAGTCAGGGGGCCCTCACTGAAGCTTTCTTT
CASSSQGALTEAFF
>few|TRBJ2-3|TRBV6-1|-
TGTGCCACCAGACCGGGACACTACACAGATACGCAGTATTTT
CATRPGHYTDTQYF
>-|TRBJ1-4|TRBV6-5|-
TGTGCCAGCACCCTAGGGGTTAATGAAAAACTGTTTTTT
CASTLGVNEKLFF
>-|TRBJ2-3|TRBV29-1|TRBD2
TGCAGCGTTGGGACTAGCGGGAACACAGATACGCAGTATTTT
CSVGTSGNTDTQYF
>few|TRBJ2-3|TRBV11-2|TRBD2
TGTGCCAGCAGCCGAAGACTAGCGCGAAGCACAGATACGCAGTATTTT
CASSRRLARSTDTQYF
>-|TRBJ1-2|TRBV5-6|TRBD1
TGTGCCAGCAGCCCAGGGGGCGGGTACTATGGCTACACCTTC
CASSPGGGYYGYTF
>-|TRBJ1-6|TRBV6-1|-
TGTGCCAGCAGCAAGGACAGAACGAATTCACCCCTCCACTTT
CASSKDRTNSPLHF
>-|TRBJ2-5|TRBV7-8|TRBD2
TGTGCCAGCAGCTCACCCGGACTAGCGCCCCAAGAGACCCAGTACTTC
CASSSPGLAPQETQYF
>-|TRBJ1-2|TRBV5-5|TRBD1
TGTGCCAGCAGCTTGGCCGGGACAGGGAACTATGGCTACACCTTC
CASSLAGTGNYGYTF
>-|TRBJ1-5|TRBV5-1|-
TGCGCCAGCAGCTTAGACAGCCTTAATCAGCCCCAGCATTTT
CASSLDSLNQPQHF
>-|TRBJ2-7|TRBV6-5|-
TGTGCCAGCAGTTACGGCCACGAGCAGTACTTC
CASSYGHEQYF
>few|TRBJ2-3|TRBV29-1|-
TGCAGCTCAAGGGGAACAGATACGCAGTATTTT
CSSRGTDTQYF
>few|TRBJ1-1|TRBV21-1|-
TGTGCCGGCACTGGCGGGGAAGGTGTCAACACTGAAGCTTTCTTT
CAGTGGEGVNTEAFF
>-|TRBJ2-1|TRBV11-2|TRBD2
TGTGCCAGCAGCCCCCGGGGGGAATACAATGAGCAGTTCTTC
CASSPRGEYNEQFF
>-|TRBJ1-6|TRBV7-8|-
TGTGCCAGCAGCTTAGTTTCAGGGTTTGATAATTCACCCCTCCACTTT
CASSLVSGFDNSPLHF
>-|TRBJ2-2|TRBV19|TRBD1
TGTGCCAGTAGCCGGGACAGGGCCGGGGAGCTGTTTTTT
CASSRDRAGELFF
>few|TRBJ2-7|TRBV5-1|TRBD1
TGCGCCAGCAGCTTGGATGGGACAGTCTACGAGCAGTACTTC
CASSLDGTVYEQYF
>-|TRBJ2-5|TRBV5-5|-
TGTGCCAGCAGCCTTTCCTCGAGCCAAGAGACCCAGTACTTC
CASSLSSSQETQYF
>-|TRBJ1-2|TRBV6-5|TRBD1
TGTGCCAGCAGTTTTCTGGACAGGGGGCTGGGCGGCTACACCTTC
CASSFLDRGLGGYTF
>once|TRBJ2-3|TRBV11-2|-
TGTGCCAGCAGCTTTAGATCGGGTAGGAGCACAGATACGCAGTATTTT
CASSFRSGRSTDTQYF
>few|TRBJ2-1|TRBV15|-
TGTGCCACCAGCAGAGATACCTACAATGAGCAGTTCTTC
CATSRDTYNEQFF
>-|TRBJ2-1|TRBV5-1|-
TGCGCCAGCAGCTTTGAAGGGAGGACGGGGGAGCAGTTCTTC
CASSFEGRTGEQFF
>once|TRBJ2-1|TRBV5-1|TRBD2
TGCGCCAGCTCGTCTAGCGGGAGAAATGAGCAGTTCTTC
CASSSSGRNEQFF
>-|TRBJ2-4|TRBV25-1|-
TGTGCCAGCAGTGAATTCCGAGGGAGTGGGACCAAAAACATTCAGTACTTC
CASSEFRGSGTKNIQYF
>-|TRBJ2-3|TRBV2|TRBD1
TGTGCCAGCAAGCCGACAGGGGGCCGGATAGATACGCAGTATTTT
CASKPTGGRIDTQYF